These T cell receptor beta chains were read from a single sample in a study of cytomegalovirus exposure and HLA in healthy donors. The table came from immunoSEQ multiplex PCR; TCRdb's copy has only in-frame clones and leaves some out. This table has about 95,000 clones, 85% appearing once. Sample: PBMCs. These receptors were taken from a man between 18 and 29 years old in good health and CMV-seropositive. Both conserved end residues are part of each CDR3.

V	J	CDR3
TRBV11-1	TRBJ2-2	CASSLSEGGELFF
TRBV14	TRBJ1-1	CASSQGTGGTEAFF
TRBV10-3	TRBJ2-3	CAISDLAGVRTDTQYF
TRBV6-5	TRBJ1-4	CASSSGTADEKLFF
TRBV12-5	TRBJ1-1	CASGFAVQNTEAFF
TRBV7-9	TRBJ1-1	CASSLMVTEEAFF
TRBV29-1	TRBJ1-2	CSVNRGEGYTF
TRBV5-1	TRBJ2-3	CASSLPETDTQYF
TRBV28	TRBJ2-6	CASSASNGANVLTF
TRBV18	TRBJ1-1	CASSPPRQGADTEAFF
TRBV7-2	TRBJ1-1	CASSPGGTGGDTEAFF
TRBV19	TRBJ2-3	CASSPRTSGSSTDTQYF
TRBV20-1	TRBJ1-5	CSASSNQPQHF
TRBV19	TRBJ1-5	CASSTLDRGLRQPQHF
TRBV30	TRBJ2-3	CAWSVREADTQYF
TRBV7-7	TRBJ2-5	CASSLGTGRETQYF
TRBV5-1	TRBJ1-5	CASSLGAPQPQHF
TRBV7-7	TRBJ2-3	CASSLGRGDQSDTQYF
TRBV2	TRBJ2-1	CASTPASNYNEQFF
TRBV7-3	TRBJ2-2	CASSSSGSTGELFF
TRBV5-1	TRBJ2-7	CASIGDSSYEQYF
TRBV10-1	TRBJ1-4	CASSEGQSPEKLFF
TRBV29-1	TRBJ1-2	CSVEVRGGYDYGYTF
TRBV2	TRBJ1-2	CASSDTRGLDYGYTF
TRBV6-5	TRBJ2-3	CASSDRWSTDTQYF
TRBV6-6	TRBJ1-3	CASSFKTAPGNTIYF
TRBV7-9	TRBJ1-2	CASSFGQGDSHGYTF
TRBV6-4	TRBJ2-3	CASSSGRATDTQYF
TRBV4-1	TRBJ2-5	CASSQDGLAGAETQYF
TRBV27	TRBJ2-3	CASSTSGPAGDTQYF
TRBV19	TRBJ1-2	CASRTGDYGYTF
TRBV12-5	TRBJ2-5	CASGLAAAGEETQYF
TRBV2	TRBJ2-5	CASSVRETQYF
TRBV7-9	TRBJ2-5	CASSLWGGETQYF
TRBV7-9	TRBJ2-7	CASSQLAGGSYEQYF
TRBV6-6	TRBJ1-5	CASSTQGLGQPQHF